A single sample gave rise to the 9 T cell receptor beta chains below, sequenced in a study of blood T cell repertoires in COVID-19. The protocol was immunoSEQ multiplex PCR, while the TCRdb copy is restricted to in-frame clones and leaves out a portion. The sample gives over 200,000 clones, about four fifths of which show up once; 8.9% is in the top ten. Sequencing was carried out using PBMCs or T cells enriched from blood (not recorded which). The receptors shown here come from a woman between 50 and 59 years old with acute COVID-19.

In its sample, this clone was seen a few times. The chain links TRBV4-1 to TRBJ1-1; D uncertain. The CDR3 sequence is 13 residues long. Trimming shortened V by 4 bases and J by 1 base, and 7 bases separated the two germline ends. CDR1 is MGHRA, CDR2 YSYEKL, per germline. DNA for the CDR3: TGCGCCAGCAGCCGAGCATGGAACACTGAAGCTTTCTTT. As protein: CASSRAWNTEAFF.

The V gene is TRBV30, the J gene TRBJ1-5; a weak D match, TRBD1 (6 bases). Germline-derived CDR1 and CDR2 are GTSNPN and SVGIG (reference sequence). This CDR3 is 16 amino acids long. Trimming shortened V by 3 bases and J by 4 bases, and 19 bases separated the two germline ends. CDR3: CAWRPTLQGGNQPQHF. In DNA, the CDR3 is TGTGCCTGGAGACCAACGTTACAGGGAGGGAATCAGCCCCAGCATTTT.

This clone was seen once. The rearrangement uses TRBV27 and TRBJ1-2, with D possibly matching TRBD1 (6 bases). CDR3 length: 17 residues. Germline V gives CDR1 MNHEY, CDR2 SMNVEV (reference sequence). V lost 4 bases to trimming and J lost 5 bases, with 23 bases between them. The CDR3 is CASSWDSTGALAYGYTF. DNA for the CDR3: TGTGCCAGCAGTTGGGATTCGACAGGTGCCCTAGCTTATGGCTACACCTTC.

V gene TRBV4-3 combines with J gene TRBJ2-1; D may be TRBD2 (5 bases). CDR1 LGHNA and CDR2 YSLEER come from the germline V gene. V lost 1 base to trimming and J lost 2 bases, with 15 bases between them. This CDR3 has 17 amino acids. The CDR3 coding sequence is TGCGCCAGCAGCCAAGGGCCCAGCGGAAAAACCTACAATGAGCAGTTCTTC. It encodes CASSQGPSGKTYNEQFF.

The V call is TRBV24-1, the J call TRBJ1-5, with a tentative D call TRBD1 (5 bases). Trimming removed 5 bases from V and 1 base from J, with 11 bases in between. This CDR3 has 15 residues. Germline-derived CDR1 and CDR2 are KGHDR and SFDVKD. The CDR3 here is CATSGAGGSNQPQHF. CDR3 sequence (DNA): TGTGCCACCAGTGGCGCCGGGGGGAGCAATCAGCCCCAGCATTTT.

The chain uses TRBV27 and TRBJ2-7, with D possibly matching TRBD2 (5 bases). Between the trimmed V and J ends, which lost 8 bases and 0 bases, there was a span of 17 bases. This CDR3 comprises 15 residues. CDR1 MNHEY and CDR2 SMNVEV come from the germline V gene (reference sequence). The CDR3 loop is CASLTKAGSSYEQYF. CDR3 DNA sequence: TGTGCCAGCTTAACTAAGGCGGGTAGCTCCTACGAGCAGTACTTC.

V is TRBV9 and J is TRBJ1-2, with 9 bases matching TRBD1. Germline V gene lookup returns CDR1 SGDLS and CDR2 YYNGEE. The CDR3 has 15 amino acids. Germline trimming cut 1 base from V and 6 bases from J; bases unmatched to any gene: 7. The CDR3 loop reads CASSVSTGGADGYTF. The CDR3 DNA is TGTGCCAGCAGCGTAAGTACAGGGGGCGCAGATGGCTACACCTTC.

The chain carries TRBV28 and TRBJ1-1; the match to TRBD1 covers 7 bases. Losses at the gene ends were 4 bases for V and 5 bases for J; bases not matched to a gene: 4. CDR3 length: 13 amino acids. Looked up from germline, CDR1 is MDHEN and CDR2 is SYDVKM. Here the CDR3 DNA reads TGTGCCAGCAGTTGGGGACAGCGGACTGAAGCTTTCTTT. This encodes CASSWGQRTEAFF.

The rearrangement links TRBV19 to TRBJ2-1, with 9 bases fitting TRBD2. Germline assignment: CDR1 LNHDA and CDR2 SQIVND (reference sequence). The CDR3 runs to 12 residues. The V and J ends lost 4 bases and 16 bases, in that order; junction bases with no gene match: 8. CDR3 bases: TGTGCCAGTAGTAGTAGCGGGGGCCGACTCTTCTTC. The encoded protein is CASSSSGGRLFF.